This TCR beta chain was recorded in a study of shared clonotypes between healthy human individuals. Broader study findings: Generation probability values for non-shared clonotypes were lower than those for clonotypes shared by all four donors. Few donors restricted represented genetic and exposure-history diversity.

On this clone: Its antigen is unknown.

Profiling relied on immunoSEQ multiplex PCR, and the TCRdb table lists in-frame clones only, not all of them. The table records under 650,000 clones, almost 97% of them present only once. This CDR3 contains 15 residues. Trimming removed 6 bases at V and 4 bases at J, with 18 bases between. Germline lookup yields CDR1 MDHEN and CDR2 SYDVKM. The sample consisted of naive CD4+ T cells sorted from blood. Subset defined: CD45RA+ positively selected. This TCR came from a woman in her 30s in good health. This sequence joins TRBV28 and TRBJ1-2; tentatively, D is TRBD1 (6 bases). In DNA form, the CDR3 reads TGTGCCAGCAGCCAGAATCCGGGACAACCCTATGGCTACACCTTC. This encodes CASSQNPGQPYGYTF.